Listed below are T cell receptor beta chains from one sample, sequenced in a study of blood T cell repertoires in COVID-19. Libraries were prepared by immunoSEQ multiplex PCR; TCRdb keeps only in-frame clonotypes and omits some of them. The table shows about 370,000 clones, with nearly 90% occurring only once. Sequenced: peripheral blood. The source is a man aged 18 to 35 with active or convalescent COVID-19. CDR3s include the opening cysteine and the closing phenylalanine or tryptophan. A D gene is named only where the DNA matches it firmly. Clone size appears in some rows only: once, few, many, or a class for an expanded clone.

clone_size,v_call,d_call,j_call,cdr3_nt,cdr3_aa
.,TRBV9,.,TRBJ1-6,TGTGCCAGCAACTACGAAGGAGGCGAGTCACCCCTCCACTTT,CASNYEGGESPLHF
.,TRBV5-1,.,TRBJ2-7,TGCGCCAGCAGCTTCGAGGGAACCTACGAGCAGTACTTC,CASSFEGTYEQYF
once,TRBV12-3/TRBV12-4,.,TRBJ2-1,TGTGCGGGGGCACGGGTAATAAATGAGCAGTTCTTC,CAGARVINEQFF
.,TRBV7-9,TRBD1,TRBJ2-1,TGTGCCAGCAGCTCTCAAGACAGGGGGAGGTATGAGCAGTTCTTC,CASSSQDRGRYEQFF
.,TRBV2,.,TRBJ2-7,TGTGCCAGCTGGAGTCGGGACACTGCTACTCGGTACTTC,CASWSRDTATRYF
.,TRBV5-3,.,TRBJ1-1,TGTGCCAGAAGCTTGGGATCGGGACACCGGAACACTGAAGCTTTCTTT,CARSLGSGHRNTEAFF
.,TRBV15,TRBD1,TRBJ1-1,TGTGCCACGGGACAGGGGGCGCGCACTGAAGCTTTCTTT,CATGQGARTEAFF
.,TRBV11-2,TRBD1,TRBJ1-6,TGTGCCAGCAGCTTAGTAGGGGCAGGGGGTTCACCCCTCCACTTT,CASSLVGAGGSPLHF
.,TRBV5-5,TRBD1,TRBJ1-3,TGTGCCAGTGGGACAGCAACTGGAAACACCATATATTTT,CASGTATGNTIYF
.,TRBV3-1/TRBV3-2,TRBD2,TRBJ2-5,TGTGCCAGCAGCCAAGATAGGGTAGCGGGGGGATTCTCGGAGACCCAGTACTTC,CASSQDRVAGGFSETQYF
.,TRBV3-1/TRBV3-2,TRBD1,TRBJ2-5,TGTGCCAGCAGCCAAGGGACAGGTAAAGAGACCCAGTACTTC,CASSQGTGKETQYF
.,TRBV2,.,TRBJ1-5,TGTGCCAGCAGGGTGACAAATAGCAATCAGCCCCAGCATTTT,CASRVTNSNQPQHF
.,TRBV29-1,.,TRBJ1-2,TGCAGCGTTGAAACAGCTAACTATGGCTACACCTTC,CSVETANYGYTF
.,TRBV19,.,TRBJ1-5,TGTGCCAGTAAAGAGGGCAATCAGCCCCAGCATTTT,CASKEGNQPQHF
.,TRBV6-5,.,TRBJ1-2,TGTGCCAGCAGTTTCTTGCGGGACCACGGAACCTATGGCTACACCTTC,CASSFLRDHGTYGYTF
.,TRBV9,.,TRBJ2-1,TGTGCCAGCAGCCCCGAAAGGGGAACCCCCTACAATGAGCAGTTCTTC,CASSPERGTPYNEQFF
.,TRBV4-3,.,TRBJ2-7,TGCGCCAGCAGCCAGGAGCTAGGGGCCTTCTCCTACGAGCAGTACTTC,CASSQELGAFSYEQYF
.,TRBV27,TRBD1,TRBJ2-3,TGTGCCAGCAGTCGACAGGGTTTCACAGATACGCAGTATTTT,CASSRQGFTDTQYF
.,TRBV27,.,TRBJ2-7,TGTGCCAGCAGTTTAGGGGCTGTTTACGAGCAGTACTTC,CASSLGAVYEQYF
.,TRBV6-5,TRBD1,TRBJ1-1,TGTGCCAGCAGACTGGACAGGGGAGCTGAAGCTTTCTTT,CASRLDRGAEAFF
.,TRBV5-6,.,TRBJ2-7,TGTGCCAGCAGCTTATGGGGCCCTCCGTGGGAGCAGTACTTC,CASSLWGPPWEQYF
once,TRBV6-1,.,TRBJ1-5,TGTGCCAGCAGTGAATGGTTAGTAAGGGAGGGCAATCAGCCCCAGCATTTT,CASSEWLVREGNQPQHF
.,TRBV23-1,TRBD2,TRBJ2-1,TGCGCCAGCAGTCAGTACGGACTACAGCGGGAGACCTACAATGAGCAGTTCTTC,CASSQYGLQRETYNEQFF
.,TRBV29-1,TRBD2,TRBJ2-1,TGCAGCACAAAAAGCGGGAGCTCCTACAATGAGCAGTTCTTC,CSTKSGSSYNEQFF
few,TRBV7-9,.,TRBJ2-7,TGTGCCAGCAGCTTATTAGCCTCTCACGAGCAGTACTTC,CASSLLASHEQYF
.,TRBV15,TRBD1,TRBJ1-4,TGTGCCACCAGCGGGGGACAGGTGATTAATGAAAAACTGTTTTTT,CATSGGQVINEKLFF
.,TRBV3-1/TRBV3-2,TRBD1,TRBJ1-1,TGTGCCAGCAGCCCTAGACAGGGGGCGACTGAAGCTTTCTTT,CASSPRQGATEAFF
.,TRBV9,TRBD1,TRBJ1-5,TGTGCCAGCAGCCGGGGGGACAGGGGTGGGAGCAATCAGCCCCAGCATTTT,CASSRGDRGGSNQPQHF
few,TRBV7-2,TRBD1,TRBJ1-2,TGTGCCAGCAGCTCAAGCACCCAGAGGCACCGGACAGGGGGGGATGGCTACACCTTC,CASSSSTQRHRTGGDGYTF
.,TRBV7-9,.,TRBJ1-2,TGTGCCAGCAGCTCCGGACAGATCGGCTATGGCTACACCTTC,CASSSGQIGYGYTF
.,TRBV10-3,.,TRBJ2-3,TGTGCCATCAGTGAGTCGATCAGCGGCACAGATACGCAGTATTTT,CAISESISGTDTQYF
once,TRBV7-2,.,TRBJ1-4,TGTGCCAGCAGCTTAGGACAGCTATATAATGAAAAACTGTTTTTT,CASSLGQLYNEKLFF
.,TRBV18,.,TRBJ1-2,TGTGCCAGCTCACCGAACACGGAGTTTGATTATGGCTACACCTTC,CASSPNTEFDYGYTF
.,TRBV7-9,.,TRBJ1-1,TGTGCCAGCAGCCATTGGCGCGGGGGAAAGAACACTGAAGCTTTCTTT,CASSHWRGGKNTEAFF
.,TRBV7-2,.,TRBJ1-1,TGTGCCAGCAGGCCCTCCGAAAGACAGGTTAACACTGAAGCTTTCTTT,CASRPSERQVNTEAFF
once,TRBV24-1,.,TRBJ2-3,TGTGCCACCAGTGATCCTAGCATTTTACCAGATACGCAGTATTTT,CATSDPSILPDTQYF
.,TRBV20-1,.,TRBJ1-5,TGCAGTGCTAGTGGCAGATATAGCAATCAGCCCCAGCATTTT,CSASGRYSNQPQHF
.,TRBV27,.,TRBJ1-5,TGTGCCAGCAGTTTATCTTATAGCAATCAGCCCCAGCATTTT,CASSLSYSNQPQHF
.,TRBV19,.,TRBJ1-2,TGTGCCAGTAGTACAACAATCACCCATGGCTACACCTTC,CASSTTITHGYTF
.,TRBV11-2,.,TRBJ2-3,TGTGCCAGCAGCTCCGGGTGGGCAGATACGCAGTATTTT,CASSSGWADTQYF
few,TRBV29-1,TRBD1,TRBJ2-7,TGCAGCGTCCCCGGGACAGGCATCCACGAGCAGTACTTC,CSVPGTGIHEQYF
.,TRBV27,.,TRBJ2-7,TGTGCCAGCGCCACTAGTGAATCCTACGAGCAGTACTTC,CASATSESYEQYF
.,TRBV5-1,TRBD1,TRBJ1-1,TGCGCCAGCAGCGTGACAGGGGTGGGAGAAGCTTTCTTT,CASSVTGVGEAFF
.,TRBV7-3,TRBD2,TRBJ2-7,TGTGCCAGCAGCCTGATAGCGGGAGATCACGAGCAGTACTTC,CASSLIAGDHEQYF
.,TRBV7-9,TRBD2,TRBJ2-3,TGTGCCAGCAGCTTAATGAGCGGGAGGGCTAGCACAGATACGCAGTATTTT,CASSLMSGRASTDTQYF
.,TRBV9,.,TRBJ2-3,TGTGCCAGCACCCTACAGGAGTACGGATCAGATACGCAGTATTTT,CASTLQEYGSDTQYF
few,TRBV19,TRBD1,TRBJ1-1,TGTGCCACCCTAGGACAGGGGGCCACTGAAGCTTTCTTT,CATLGQGATEAFF
few,TRBV5-1,.,TRBJ1-2,TGCGCCAGCAGCTTGGCCGGTACGGCGGAGGCTGGCTACACCTTC,CASSLAGTAEAGYTF
.,TRBV5-6,TRBD1,TRBJ2-7,TGTGCCAGCAGGAGGGACAGTTACTACGAGCAGTACTTC,CASRRDSYYEQYF
.,TRBV5-1,.,TRBJ2-1,TGCGCCAGCAGCCCAAGACTAAGTTCCTACAATGAGCAGTTCTTC,CASSPRLSSYNEQFF
.,TRBV7-3,.,TRBJ2-1,TGTGCCAGCAGCACATACTCGGGATACAATGAGCAGTTCTTC,CASSTYSGYNEQFF
.,TRBV19,.,TRBJ2-1,TGTGCCGTAAAATTACCGGGACTTAGCAATGAGCAGTTCTTC,CAVKLPGLSNEQFF
.,TRBV19,.,TRBJ1-1,TGTGCCAGTAAGCTACAGGGAGCCGCGAACACTGAAGCTTTCTTT,CASKLQGAANTEAFF
.,TRBV11-2,.,TRBJ1-3,TGTGCCAGCAGCTCAAACAGGGTCTCTGGAAACACCATATATTTT,CASSSNRVSGNTIYF